The next 26 T cell receptor beta chains were all read from a single sample in a study of blood T cells in healthy people across ages. The use of a sample-barcoded 5' primer and a J-beta primer mix characterized a second PCR of roughly 6 to 11 cycles. TCRdb used MiXCR to reprocess the 5' RACE reads, holding one entry per CDR3 protein. The sample includes 650,000 to 900,000 distinct CDR3 sequences, about 59% of them seen just once. The sequencing sample was made of blood. The receptor set was obtained from a man aged 25 to 45 in good health.

This clonotype was observed a few times. This sequence joins TRBV7-3 and TRBJ2-3; no reliable D call. Germline CDR1 SGHTA, CDR2 FQGTGA. Trimming took off 6 bases at V and 5 bases at J, with 9 bases between the two ends. The CDR3 length is 12 residues. The DNA for the CDR3 is TGTGCCAGCAGTACGGGTGTAGATACGCAGTATTTT. Translated, it gives CASSTGVDTQYF.

This clonotype has ten or more counts. Sequence at one end of the junction differs from germline and may be a read error. The CDR3 DNA reads TGTGCCAGCAGCTTGGCGACTAATGAAAAACTGTTTTTT. Translated, it gives CASSLATNEKLFF. The chain links TRBV5-1 to TRBJ1-4; no reliable D call. CDR3 size: 13 residues. Per the germline V gene, CDR1 is SGHRS and CDR2 is YFSETQ. The full variable domain, completed using reference TRBV5-1 and TRBJ1-4, is KAGVTQTPRYLIKTRGQQVTLSCSPISGHRSVSWYQQTPGQGLQFLFEYFSETQRNKGNFPGRFSGRQFSNSRSEMNVSTLELGDSALYLCASSLATNEKLFFGSGTQLSVL.

The chain combines TRBV4-2 with TRBJ2-7; D remains unclear. With 0 bases removed from V and 5 bases from J, the gap between germline ends came to 11 bases. The CDR3 has 14 amino acids. Germline CDR1 and CDR2: LGHNA and YNFKEQ. CDR3 in amino acids: CASSQDRGRDEQYF. In nucleotides, the CDR3 is TGTGCCAGCAGCCAAGATCGAGGTCGCGACGAGCAGTACTTC.

This sequence joins TRBV7-2 and TRBJ2-1; 8 bases agree with TRBD2. V shed 0 bases, J shed 8 bases, and the junction held 12 bases outside the gene matches. Germline-derived CDR1 and CDR2 are SGHTA and FQGNSA. The CDR3 sequence is 17 residues long. CDR3 sequence (DNA): TGTGCCAGCAGCTTAGCGTCGGGGGGACTAGTTGAGGATGAGCAGTTCTTC. Protein product: CASSLASGGLVEDEQFF.

This rearrangement joins TRBV7-9 to TRBJ2-7; 10 nucleotides align to TRBD1. Germline-derived CDR1 and CDR2 are SEHNR and FQNEAQ (reference sequence). The length of the CDR3 is 16 residues. V lost 6 bases, J lost 6 bases, and 14 bases stayed unmatched. The DNA for the CDR3 is TGTGCCAGCAGTCATCTGCGTCGGGGACAGGGGCCCGAGCAGTACTTC. Amino acid sequence: CASSHLRRGQGPEQYF.

The chain recombines TRBV12-3 or TRBV12-4 with TRBJ2-7, with D tentatively TRBD1 or TRBD2 (5 bases each). V was pared by 8 bases and J by 0 bases, with 11 bases between. The CDR3 is made up of 13 amino acids. Written as DNA, the CDR3 is TGTGCCAGCGGGGGACCAAACTCCTACGAGCAGTACTTC. Translation: CASGGPNSYEQYF.

The chain couples TRBV6-2 or TRBV6-3 to TRBJ2-1; 7 bases fit TRBD2. V lost 8 bases and J lost 9; bases outside the gene matches: 13. The germline CDR1 and CDR2 sequences are MNHEY and SVGEGT. The CDR3 spans 14 residues. The CDR3 here is CASLGLGRGSEQFF. For the CDR3, the DNA is TGTGCCAGCCTCGGTTTAGGGAGGGGCAGTGAGCAGTTCTTC.

The rearrangement links TRBV7-8 to TRBJ1-1; the D is unclear. The CDR3 loop spans 11 amino acids. CDR1 is SGHVS and CDR2 is FQNEAQ in the germline V gene. V lost 5 bases to trimming and J lost 10 bases, with 11 bases between them. In DNA form, the CDR3 reads TGTGCCAGCAGCCCCGCGAGGCGAGCTTTCTTT. Residues: CASSPARRAFF.

V and J are TRBV5-1 and TRBJ2-1; D perhaps matches TRBD1 (7 bases). This CDR3 is 18 amino acids long. Germline V gene data show CDR1 as SGHRS and CDR2 as YFSETQ. Trimming took 0 bases from V and 8 from J, leaving 24 bases between them. The CDR3 sequence: CASSLAGRGVVGVDEQFF. The CDR3 region has the DNA TGCGCCAGCAGCTTGGCCGGCAGGGGGGTCGTGGGTGTGGATGAGCAGTTCTTC.

The chain links TRBV6-1 to TRBJ2-2; 8 bases align to TRBD1. The CDR3 contains 15 residues. Germline loops: CDR1 MNHNS, CDR2 SASEGT. V was pared by 7 bases and J by 3 bases, with 7 bases of the junction left unmatched. The CDR3 DNA is TGTGCCAGCACTGCGACAGGGGCAGACACCGGGGAGCTGTTTTTT. Translated: CASTATGADTGELFF.

The CDR3 nucleotides read TGCGCCAGCAGGGAACCGGCGAGCTCCTACGAGCAGTACTTC. It is translated as CASREPASSYEQYF. This chain joins TRBV5-1 and TRBJ2-7; D unresolved. Germline V gene sequence: CDR1 SGHRS, CDR2 YFSETQ. The CDR3 contains 14 residues. V was clipped by 5 bases and J by 0 bases, with 12 bases between them.

The gene calls are TRBV7-2 and TRBJ2-5; possible D gene TRBD2, 6 bases. The germline V gene has CDR1 SGHTA and CDR2 FQGNSA. Trimming shortened V by 3 bases and J by 3 bases, and 17 bases separated the two germline ends. CDR3 size: 16 residues. Here the CDR3 DNA reads TGTGCCAGCAGCTTTCTGTGGGGGGTACGAGAAGAGACCCAGTACTTC. Encoded protein: CASSFLWGVREETQYF.

This sequence joins TRBV5-1 and TRBJ1-1, with D possibly matching TRBD1 (5 bases). The CDR3 has 14 residues. Germline V lookup: CDR1 SGHRS, CDR2 YFSETQ. V shed 0 bases and J shed 2 bases, with 8 bases lying between them. The CDR3, as DNA: TGCGCCAGCAGCTTGGGGACACAAAACACTGAAGCTTTCTTT. Protein: CASSLGTQNTEAFF.

This clonotype was seen once. The chain uses TRBV7-9 and TRBJ2-4; 9 bases align to TRBD2. The DNA end favors TRBJ2-5, so the J call may be wrong. The germline CDR1 and CDR2 sequences are SEHNR and FQNEAQ (reference sequence). There are 15 residues in the CDR3. The CDR3 DNA sequence: TGTGCCAGCCCCGGGGAGCGGGGGGACGAAGAGACCCAGTACTTC. Encoded protein: CASPGERGDEETQYF.

CDR3 DNA: TGTGCCAGCAGCTATGGGGAGCCCAGCGGGCTGGAGACCCAGTACTTC. This translates into CASSYGEPSGLETQYF. The chain recombines TRBV12-3 or TRBV12-4 with TRBJ2-5; D perhaps matches TRBD2 (6 bases). This CDR3 region has 16 residues. V was shortened by 6 bases and J by 5 bases, with 22 bases between the two germline ends.

As concerns this clonotype: The junction departs from the called germline gene at one end, perhaps through a read error. The chain carries TRBV6-5 and TRBJ1-2; 10 bases match TRBD1. This CDR3 is 16 amino acids long. From germline, CDR1 is MNHEY and CDR2 SVGAGI. CDR3: CASSYTATGGGYGHTF. The CDR3 DNA follows: TGTGCCAGCAGTTATACTGCGACAGGGGGCGGGTATGGCCACACCTTC.

This clonotype appeared once. The CDR3 DNA reads as TGTGCCAGCAGCCAAGGGGGGGACGGCTTCGACGAGCAGTACTTC. Translated, it gives CASSQGGDGFDEQYF. The chain has TRBV3-1 and TRBJ2-5; D possibly corresponds to TRBD2 (6 bases). The DNA end is more similar to TRBJ2-7, so the J call may be wrong. CDR1 is LGHDT and CDR2 is YNNKEL in the germline V gene (reference sequence). CDR3 length equals 15 residues.

The CDR3 DNA is TGTGCCAGCAGCCAAGCTCAGGGGCACCAGCATTTT. This translates into CASSQAQGHQHF. V is TRBV3-1 and J is TRBJ1-5; TRBD1 might be the D (6 bases). The CDR3 runs 12 residues. Germline loops: CDR1 LGHDT, CDR2 YNNKEL (reference sequence). V shed 1 base and J shed 12 bases, with 10 bases lying between them.

V usage is TRBV7-9 and J usage is TRBJ2-5; maybe TRBD1 (6 bases). The germline V gene has CDR1 SEHNR and CDR2 FQNEAQ (reference sequence). CDR3 length equals 17 residues. Trimming removed 8 bases from V and 2 bases from J, with 24 bases in between. The CDR3 DNA reads TGTGCCAGCGGCGGAGTACAAGGGGGTCAGTGGCAAGAGACCCAGTACTTC. Residues: CASGGVQGGQWQETQYF.

Only one count was recorded for this clonotype. The chain carries TRBV7-9 and TRBJ2-2, with D uncertain. Trimming removed 3 bases at V and 2 bases at J, with 10 bases between. The CDR3 extends over 15 amino acids. Germline V gene data show CDR1 as SEHNR and CDR2 as FQNEAQ (reference sequence). Here the CDR3 reads CASSLSSANTGELFF. The CDR3 nucleotides read TGTGCCAGCAGCTTGTCCAGCGCAAACACCGGGGAGCTGTTTTTT.

V gene TRBV7-8 combines with J gene TRBJ2-5; 8 nucleotides match TRBD1. The J call is in doubt because the DNA end fits TRBJ2-7 better. The CDR3 extends over 15 amino acids. The germline V gene has CDR1 SGHVS and CDR2 FQNEAQ. CDR3 residues: CASSELTGALYEQYF. The CDR3 DNA reads TGTGCCAGCAGCGAATTGACAGGGGCCCTTTACGAGCAGTACTTC.

This clonotype was counted only a few times. The chain couples TRBV4-1 to TRBJ2-1, with 7 bases that match TRBD1. Per germline, CDR1 MGHRA and CDR2 YSYEKL. The CDR3 loop spans 16 amino acids. The junction had 6 bases not matched to a gene; V was cut back by 4 bases and J by 0 bases. The CDR3 coding sequence is TGCGCCAGCAGCCGCTCAGGGGGAAGCTCCTACAATGAGCAGTTCTTC. Protein product: CASSRSGGSSYNEQFF.

Only a few counts were recorded for this clonotype. The chain is built from TRBV6-6 and TRBJ2-5; TRBD1 aligns across 7 bases. Germline CDR1 and CDR2: MNHNY and SVGAGI (reference sequence). With V trimmed by 5 bases and J by 5 bases, 8 bases remained unmatched. The CDR3 is 14 residues long. DNA of the CDR3: TGTGCCAGCAGTGGGACAGATGTTTGGGAGACCCAGTACTTC. This encodes CASSGTDVWETQYF.

This clonotype has only a few counts. The genes are TRBV5-1 and TRBJ2-1, with TRBD2 as a possible D gene (5 bases). V gave up 4 bases and J gave up 4 bases, with 9 bases separating them. Per germline, CDR1 SGHRS and CDR2 YFSETQ. The CDR3 runs 13 residues. Here the CDR3 reads CASSIGEYNEQFF. The CDR3 bases are TGCGCCAGCAGCATCGGGGAATACAATGAGCAGTTCTTC.

The chain joins TRBV20-1 to TRBJ2-7, with D unclear. CDR1 is DFQATT, CDR2 SNEGSKA, per germline (reference sequence). Trimming took off 1 base at V and 2 bases at J, with 9 bases between the two ends. This CDR3 is 13 amino acids long. Here the CDR3 reads CSARGQRTYEQYF. CDR3 nucleotide sequence: TGCAGTGCTAGAGGGCAGAGGACCTACGAGCAGTACTTC.

This clonotype was picked up a small number of times. V gene TRBV7-9 combines with J gene TRBJ2-6; D is tentatively TRBD1 or TRBD2 (5 bases each). Trimming cost V 3 bases and J 3 bases, with 9 bases left between them. The CDR3 contains 15 residues. The germline gives CDR1 SEHNR, CDR2 FQNEAQ (reference sequence). This CDR3 reads CASSLWGFGANVLTF. The CDR3 bases are TGTGCCAGCAGCTTGTGGGGGTTTGGGGCCAACGTCCTGACTTTC.